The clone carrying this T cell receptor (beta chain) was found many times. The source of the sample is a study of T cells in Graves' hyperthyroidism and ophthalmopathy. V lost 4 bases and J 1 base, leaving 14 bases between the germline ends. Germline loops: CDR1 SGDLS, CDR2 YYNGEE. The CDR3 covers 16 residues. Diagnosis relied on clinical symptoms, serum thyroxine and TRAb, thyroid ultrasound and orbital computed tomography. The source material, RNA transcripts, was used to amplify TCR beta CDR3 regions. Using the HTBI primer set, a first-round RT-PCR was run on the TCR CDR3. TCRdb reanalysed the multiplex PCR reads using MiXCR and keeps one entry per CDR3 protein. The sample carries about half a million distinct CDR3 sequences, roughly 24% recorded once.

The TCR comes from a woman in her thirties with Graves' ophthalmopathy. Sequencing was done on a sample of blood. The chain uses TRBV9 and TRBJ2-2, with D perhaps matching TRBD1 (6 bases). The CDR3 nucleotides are TGTGCCAGCAGCCCCCGACAGGCCGTGAACACCGGGGAGCTGTTTTTT. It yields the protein CASSPRQAVNTGELFF.